This is a list of T cell receptor beta chains from one sample in a study of T cells in Graves' hyperthyroidism and ophthalmopathy. A single record per CDR3 protein comes from TCRdb applying MiXCR to the multiplex PCR reads. The data contain approximately 510,000 distinct CDR3 sequences, approximately 48% of them seen just once; the ten biggest clones take up around 44%. The sample was peripheral blood or thyroid tissue (not recorded which). These receptors were collected from an adult woman with Graves' disease, either hyperthyroidism or ophthalmopathy (not recorded which). The CDR3 runs from the conserved cysteine through the conserved F or W. A D gene is named only where the DNA matches it firmly. Clone size is given for some rows only: seen once, a few or many times, or a class if the clone is expanded.

d_call	v_call	j_call	cdr3_length	clone_size	cdr3_aa	cdr3_nt
.	TRBV10-3	TRBJ2-7	16	.	CATTFEDSRTSYEQYF	TGTGCCACGACTTTTGAGGACTCCCGAACCAGCTACGAGCAGTACTTC
TRBD1	TRBV29-1	TRBJ2-5	15	many	CSVGRTGGPKETQYF	TGCAGCGTTGGGCGGACAGGGGGCCCTAAAGAGACCCAGTACTTC
TRBD1	TRBV29-1	TRBJ1-2	12	many	CSVGNRGFGYTF	TGCAGCGTTGGAAACAGGGGTTTCGGCTACACCTTC
TRBD1	TRBV4-3	TRBJ1-6	16	.	CASSQDPGQGNSPLHF	TGCGCCAGCAGCCAAGACCCGGGACAGGGGAATTCACCCCTCCACTTT
.	TRBV5-1	TRBJ2-7	14	.	CASSLPTGTYEQYF	TGCGCCAGCAGCCTGCCAACAGGGACCTACGAGCAGTACTTC
.	TRBV7-6	TRBJ2-5	14	few	CASSLVWTQETQYF	TGTGCCAGCAGCTTAGTCTGGACCCAAGAGACCCAGTACTTC
.	TRBV15	TRBJ2-7	15	.	CVTSRDGGPADEQYF	TGTGTCACCAGCAGAGATGGGGGGCCGGCCGACGAGCAGTACTTC
.	TRBV12-3/TRBV12-4	TRBJ1-4	16	.	CASSLRGTGENEKLFF	TGTGCCAGCAGTTTGCGTGGGACTGGAGAAAATGAAAAACTGTTTTTT
TRBD2	TRBV20-1	TRBJ2-7	15	few	CSAREPGLAGYEQYF	TGCAGTGCTAGAGAACCGGGACTAGCGGGATACGAGCAGTACTTC
.	TRBV6-5	TRBJ1-5	13	many	CASRGHSNQPQHF	TGTGCCAGCAGAGGCCATAGCAATCAGCCCCAGCATTTT
TRBD2	TRBV7-9	TRBJ2-1	14	.	CASSRLAGHNEQFF	TGTGCCAGCAGCAGACTAGCGGGCCACAATGAGCAGTTCTTC
.	TRBV20-1	TRBJ1-4	13	many	CSALRGFNEKLFF	TGCAGTGCCCTAAGGGGGTTTAATGAAAAACTGTTTTTT
TRBD1	TRBV3-1	TRBJ1-1	14	few	CASSAGTGGTEAFF	TGTGCCAGCAGCGCCGGGACAGGGGGGACTGAAGCTTTCTTT
.	TRBV10-2	TRBJ2-6	18	.	CASSESLAGSSGANVLTF	TGCGCCAGCAGTGAGTCACTCGCGGGTTCTTCTGGGGCCAACGTCCTGACTTTC
.	TRBV10-3	TRBJ2-7	9	.	CAIGYEQYF	TGTGCCATCGGTTACGAGCAGTACTTC
.	TRBV5-2	TRBJ2-5	13	.	CASNYRVQETQYF	TGTGCCAGCAACTACAGGGTACAAGAGACCCAGTACTTC
.	TRBV27	TRBJ1-2	16	few	CASSLNPVGGRYGYTF	TGTGCCAGCAGTTTAAATCCAGTCGGGGGGCGGTATGGCTACACCTTC
TRBD2	TRBV20-1	TRBJ2-5	11	.	CSARLAETQYF	TGCAGTGCCCGACTAGCGGAGACCCAGTACTTC
.	TRBV11-3	TRBJ1-1	13	many	CASSFGRDTEAFF	TGTGCCAGCAGCTTTGGTCGAGACACTGAAGCTTTCTTT
.	TRBV24-1	TRBJ1-5	15	.	CATSDGTSLNQPQHF	TGTGCCACCAGTGATGGGACATCGCTCAATCAGCCCCAGCATTTT
TRBD2	TRBV7-2	TRBJ2-7	14	.	CASSPGTTPYEQYF	TGTGCCAGCAGCCCCGGGACTACTCCCTACGAGCAGTACTTC
.	TRBV15	TRBJ1-5	14	once	CATSRDRSQETQHF	TGTGCCACCAGCAGAGATAGGTCCCAAGAGACCCAGCATTTT